The 22 T cell receptor beta chains given below trace back to one sample, sequenced in a study of vaccination and CD4 T cells after COVID-19. The antigens of these receptors remain unknown. An Oncomine TCR Beta short-read assay was used to sequence the DNA from cultured CD4+ T cells. In TCRdb, the PCR reads were re-called with MiXCR into one record per CDR3 protein. The sample shows about 20,000 distinct CDR3 sequences, 48% of them seen only once. Treatment in this sample: approximately 11-day PBMC culture with coronavirus spike peptide pools or control peptides (ViraFEST assay). The sequencing used CD4+ T cells from blood, cultured in vitro, collected after SARS-CoV-2 vaccination. These receptors were collected from a human donor who had recovered from COVID-19.

Here the CDR3 DNA reads TGCGCCAGCAGCTCGGGGGTGGGTGTTACCTACGAGCAGTACTTC. It yields the protein CASSSGVGVTYEQYF. The chain combines TRBV4-3 with TRBJ2-7; tentative D call: TRBD2 (6 bases). CDR3 length: 15 amino acids. The germline V gene encodes CDR1 LGHNA and CDR2 YSLEER. V gave up 5 bases and J gave up 2 bases, with 16 bases separating them.

This clonotype was recorded a few times. The chain uses TRBV20-1 and TRBJ1-1; D uncertain. The CDR3 loop spans 13 amino acids. Germline V gene data show CDR1 as DFQATT and CDR2 as SNEGSKA (reference sequence). V lost 6 bases and J lost 5, with 16 bases in between. The CDR3 DNA is TGCAGTGCCCCCGACGGCGGACGGACTGAAGCTTTCTTT. Encoded protein: CSAPDGGRTEAFF.

V and J are TRBV23-1 and TRBJ2-1; TRBD2 matches 7 bases. TRBV23-1 is reported as an ORF; its role is uncertain. V shed 6 bases, J shed 6 bases, and the junction held 17 bases outside the gene matches. The CDR3 loop spans 17 amino acids. The DNA for the CDR3 is TGCGCCAGCAGGCACTGGGGCGGGAGTACCCAGTGCAATGAGCAGTTCTTC. Amino acids: CASRHWGGSTQCNEQFF.

CDR3 loop: CASSQDGQGTDTQYF. The CDR3 coding sequence is TGTGCCAGCAGCCAGGATGGACAGGGCACAGATACGCAGTATTTT. This rearrangement joins TRBV7-9 to TRBJ2-3; 7 positions agree with TRBD1. The length of the CDR3 is 15 residues. Losses at the gene ends were 5 bases for V and 1 base for J; bases not matched to a gene: 6. Germline V CDR1 and CDR2: SEHNR, FQNEAQ (reference sequence). Full variable domain (remainder filled in from reference TRBV7-9 and TRBJ2-3): DTGVSQNPRHKITKRGQNVTFRCDPISEHNRLYWYRQTLGQGPEFLTYFQNEAQLEKSRLLSDRFSAERPKGSFSTLEIQRTEQGDSAMYLCASSQDGQGTDTQYFGPGTRLTVL.

The chain is built from TRBV2 and TRBJ1-1, with no clear D. Germline CDR1 and CDR2: SNHLY and FYNNEI. The CDR3 spans 13 residues. V was shortened by 7 bases and J by 4 bases, with 13 bases between the two germline ends. The CDR3 sequence: CASNFEVATEAFF. The CDR3 DNA reads TGTGCCAGCAACTTCGAAGTGGCCACTGAAGCTTTCTTT.

The sample holds a few counts of this clonotype. This rearrangement joins TRBV7-2 to TRBJ1-2, with D unclear. V was pared by 6 bases and J by 8 bases, with 19 bases between. The germline V gene has CDR1 SGHTA and CDR2 FQGNSA. The length of the CDR3 is 14 residues. The CDR3 DNA sequence: TGTGCCAGCAGGTCCGAGGCCTCCTTGGGAGGCTACACCTTC. Translating gives CASRSEASLGGYTF.

The CDR3 sequence is CSAPTTGDRYTF. CDR3 nucleotides: TGCAGTGCTCCCACGACAGGGGATCGCTACACCTTC. The V gene is TRBV20-1, the J gene TRBJ1-2; 8 bases match TRBD1. The ends lost 5 bases at V and 9 bases at J; junction bases unmatched: 8. Germline CDR1 and CDR2: DFQATT and SNEGSKA (reference sequence). The CDR3 has 12 amino acids.

The chain has TRBV6-1 and TRBJ1-5; 7 nucleotides line up with TRBD1. CDR3 size: 15 residues. V lost 2 bases, J lost 3 bases, and 4 bases stayed unmatched. In germline, CDR1 is MNHNS, CDR2 SASEGT. CDR3 amino acids: CASSELGQTNQPQHF. The CDR3 coding sequence is TGTGCCAGCAGTGAATTGGGACAGACCAATCAGCCCCAGCATTTT.

This clonotype was seen a few times. The V gene is TRBV7-9, the J gene TRBJ1-1, with TRBD1 matching 8 bases. J was trimmed by 4 bases and V by 3 bases; bases with no gene match: 4. Germline V gene sequence: CDR1 SEHNR, CDR2 FQNEAQ (reference sequence). The CDR3 loop spans 14 amino acids. CDR3 coding DNA: TGTGCCAGCAGCTTCGGGACAGGTCTCACTGAAGCTTTCTTT. As protein: CASSFGTGLTEAFF.

This chain uses TRBV7-6 with TRBJ2-1; the match to TRBD2 covers 9 bases. V gave up 1 base and J gave up 7 bases; unmatched junction bases: 5. In germline, CDR1 is SGHVS, CDR2 FNYEAQ. CDR3 size: 15 residues. CDR3 protein: CASSLVGSGGNEQFF. The CDR3, as DNA: TGTGCCAGCAGCTTAGTAGGCAGCGGGGGGAATGAGCAGTTCTTC.

This chain connects TRBV6-1 to TRBJ2-3, with 7 nucleotides matching TRBD2. The germline gives CDR1 MNHNS, CDR2 SASEGT. V dropped 6 bases and J dropped 9; count of bases not matched to a gene: 9. This CDR3 comprises 13 residues. The DNA for the CDR3 is TGTGCCAGCAGCCACCTCCGGGGGGAGACGCAGTATTTT. It specifies CASSHLRGETQYF.

The V and J genes are TRBV2 and TRBJ2-1, with 7 nucleotides matching TRBD2. V shed 6 bases, J shed 2 bases, and the junction held 4 bases outside the gene matches. Germline V CDR1 and CDR2: SNHLY, FYNNEI. The CDR3 extends over 14 amino acids. The CDR3, as DNA: TGTGCCAGCAGAGCGGGACTAACCTACAATGAGCAGTTCTTC. It encodes CASRAGLTYNEQFF.

This clonotype was counted a single time. The rearrangement links TRBV7-6 to TRBJ2-3; D possibly corresponds to TRBD1 (7 bases). From germline, CDR1 is SGHVS and CDR2 FNYEAQ. This CDR3 spans 15 amino acids. Trimming cost V 5 bases and J 6 bases, with 18 bases left between them. Here the CDR3 reads CASSPRDSSTDTQYF. In nucleotides, the CDR3 is TGTGCCAGCAGCCCGCGGGACAGCAGTACCGATACGCAGTATTTT.

V gene TRBV29-1 combines with J gene TRBJ1-1, with no clear D. From germline, CDR1 is SQVTM and CDR2 ANQGSEA. V was trimmed by 5 bases and J by 1 base, leaving 5 bases between them. The CDR3 spans 11 residues. CDR3 DNA: TGCAGCGTTATGGAGAACACTGAAGCTTTCTTT. Translated: CSVMENTEAFF.

This clonotype has only one observation. The chain couples TRBV7-3 to TRBJ1-1; D is unclear. The CDR3 spans 13 residues. Germline lookup yields CDR1 SGHTA and CDR2 FQGTGA. The ends were cut back, 4 bases at V and 4 bases at J, with 10 bases in the middle. The CDR3 DNA sequence: TGTGCCAGCAGCTCAACTCGGGGCACTGAAGCTTTCTTT. Translated: CASSSTRGTEAFF. Variable domain in full (rest from reference TRBV7-3 and TRBJ1-1): GAGVSQTPSNKVTEKGKYVELRCDPISGHTALYWYRQSLGQGPEFLIYFQGTGAADDSGLPNDRFFAVRPEGSVSTLKIQRTERGDSAVYLCASSSTRGTEAFFGQGTRLTVV.

The V gene is TRBV6-1, the J gene TRBJ2-6; 7 positions match TRBD1. The CDR3 extends over 15 amino acids. CDR1 and CDR2 (germline): MNHNS, SASEGT. Trimming at V came to 4 bases and at J to 1 base, leaving 1 base not matched to a gene. The CDR3 DNA follows: TGTGCCAGCAGTGTACAGGGGTCTGGGGCCAACGTCCTGACTTTC. Amino acids: CASSVQGSGANVLTF.

This clonotype was detected a few times. The chain carries TRBV7-2 and TRBJ1-2; 7 bases agree with TRBD1. CDR3 length: 14 residues. Germline CDR1 reads SGHTA; CDR2 reads FQGNSA. Trimming at V came to 8 bases and at J to 6 bases, leaving 12 bases not matched to a gene. The CDR3 sequence: CASGAQGERNGYTF. The CDR3 nucleotides are TGTGCCAGCGGAGCCCAGGGGGAACGAAATGGCTACACCTTC. The full variable domain, with the rest looked up from reference TRBV7-2 and TRBJ1-2, is GAGVSQSPSNKVTEKGKDVELRCDPISGHTALYWYRQSLGQGLEFLIYFQGNSAPDKSGLPSDRFSAERTGGSVSTLTIQRTQQEDSAVYLCASGAQGERNGYTFGSGTRLTVV.

The gene calls are TRBV6-1 and TRBJ1-1, with unresolved D. V lost 1 base to trimming and J lost 2 bases, with 5 bases between them. CDR3 length: 13 amino acids. In germline, CDR1 is MNHNS, CDR2 SASEGT. CDR3 loop: CASSEGTNTEAFF. In nucleotides, the CDR3 is TGTGCCAGCAGTGAAGGGACCAACACTGAAGCTTTCTTT.

This clonotype occurred a few times. The chain employs TRBV7-2 and TRBJ1-2, with 8 bases identical to TRBD1. This CDR3 has 14 residues. The germline CDR1 and CDR2 sequences are SGHTA and FQGNSA. The J segment lost 8 bases and the V segment lost 5 bases, leaving 10 bases of the junction unmatched. CDR3 coding DNA: TGTGCCAGCAGCATCGACAGGGGAATGGGCGGCTACACCTTC. Residues: CASSIDRGMGGYTF. Drawing the rest from reference TRBV7-2 and TRBJ1-2, the complete variable domain is GAGVSQSPSNKVTEKGKDVELRCDPISGHTALYWYRQSLGQGLEFLIYFQGNSAPDKSGLPSDRFSAERTGGSVSTLTIQRTQQEDSAVYLCASSIDRGMGGYTFGSGTRLTVV.

This sequence joins TRBV18 and TRBJ1-2; a possible D gene is TRBD1 (5 bases). CDR1 and CDR2 from the germline V gene are KGHSH and LQKENI. Trimming cost V 6 bases and J 2 bases, with 13 bases left between them. This CDR3 spans 14 amino acids. Here the CDR3 reads CASSLGRENYGYTF. CDR3 in DNA: TGTGCCAGCTCCCTCGGCAGGGAGAACTATGGCTACACCTTC.

The sample holds one count of this clonotype. This chain connects TRBV7-2 to TRBJ2-2; D unresolved. The CDR3 covers 13 residues. Germline V gene data show CDR1 as SGHTA and CDR2 as FQGNSA. Trimming took off 5 bases at V and 6 bases at J, with 10 bases between the two ends. The CDR3 DNA follows: TGTGCCAGCAGCCGGTCGTCGGCCGGGGAGCTGTTTTTT. Protein product: CASSRSSAGELFF.

V usage is TRBV21-1 and J usage is TRBJ2-3; whether TRBD1, the table's D call, matches the DNA was not checked. TRBV21-1 is an annotated pseudogene. This CDR3 is 15 amino acids long. CDR3 sequence (DNA): TGTGCCAGCAGCAATGGGGGGCGGGGATGGAATACGCAGTATTTT. Its translation is CASSNGGRGWNTQYF.